One and the same sample provided the 20 T cell receptor beta chains below, sequenced in a study of T cell repertoires in cytomegalovirus infection. TCRdb reprocessed the reads with MiXCR, giving one entry per CDR3 protein. The table lists 450,000 to 550,000 distinct CDR3 sequences, more than 40% of them singletons. Their antigen targets remain unknown. Sequencing was performed on cultured PBMCs, taken from culture after CMV antigen stimulation. Source of these receptors: a human donor in good health (CMV status not recorded). Some clones in this sample may be carry-over from other donors' samples.

The genes are TRBV11-2 and TRBJ2-7; possible D gene TRBD2, 6 bases. The CDR3 has 15 residues. CDR1 is SGHAT, CDR2 FQNNGV, per germline. Deletions cut 7 bases from V and 0 bases from J, with 16 bases between. CDR3 DNA: TGTGCCAGCACCCGGAGGGCAGTCGACTCCTACGAGCAGTACTTC. This codes for CASTRRAVDSYEQYF.

This clonotype was observed a few times. The chain links TRBV6-1 to TRBJ2-3, with a tentative D call TRBD2 (8 bases). The length of the CDR3 is 19 residues. The germline V and J ends were trimmed by 5 bases and 0 bases, with 24 bases remaining between them. Per the germline V gene, CDR1 is MNHNS and CDR2 is SASEGT. CDR3 DNA: TGTGCCAGCAGTCGCGAGGGGGCGGGGGGCTTTTCTAGCACAGATACGCAGTATTTT. This gives the protein CASSREGAGGFSSTDTQYF.

V usage is TRBV11-2 and J usage is TRBJ1-2, with D uncertain. V shed 5 bases and J shed 6 bases, with 16 bases lying between them. Germline V lookup: CDR1 SGHAT, CDR2 FQNNGV. CDR3 length equals 14 residues. CDR3 bases: TGTGCCAGCAGCCCTAGAGGGATGGACGATGGCTACACCTTC. It yields the protein CASSPRGMDDGYTF.

For this clonotype: This CDR3 fails to terminate in the conserved phenylalanine or tryptophan, so it likely reflects a read error. The chain carries TRBV4-3 and TRBJ2-7; D is unclear. The CDR3 length is 13 residues. The V end lost 1 base, the J end lost 4 bases, and 8 bases lay between the germline ends. Germline V gives CDR1 LGHNA, CDR2 YSLEER. The CDR3 region has the DNA TGCGCCAGCAGCCAAGGGGTATCTTACGAGCAGTACTTA. Amino acids: CASSQGVSYEQYL.

The rearrangement joins TRBV15 to TRBJ2-2; 8 bases agree with TRBD2. CDR1 and CDR2 from the germline V gene are LNHNV and YYDKDF (reference sequence). This CDR3 spans 15 amino acids. The V and J ends lost 3 bases and 5 bases, in that order; junction bases with no gene match: 5. CDR3: CATSRPGGATGELFF. The CDR3 coding sequence is TGTGCCACCAGCAGGCCCGGGGGGGCGACCGGGGAGCTGTTTTTT.

This clonotype has only a few counts. The rearrangement joins TRBV7-4 to TRBJ2-3; 7 bases align to TRBD2. Germline loops: CDR1 SGHVT, CDR2 SQSDAQ. The length of the CDR3 is 15 residues. V dropped 8 bases and J dropped 0; count of bases not matched to a gene: 8. The DNA of the CDR3 is TGTGCCAGCTCTCTACTAGCGCCAAGCACAGATACGCAGTATTTT. Protein: CASSLLAPSTDTQYF.

The chain links TRBV12-3 or TRBV12-4 to TRBJ2-1; TRBD2 matches at 7 bases. The CDR3 covers 17 residues. Trimming removed 2 bases from V and 5 bases from J; junction bases left unmatched: 12. In nucleotides, the CDR3 is TGTGCCAGCAGTTTACTTTATGGGCAGGGAGGGAACAATGAGCAGTTCTTC. Translation: CASSLLYGQGGNNEQFF.

The rearrangement uses TRBV19 and TRBJ1-1, with unresolved D. Germline V CDR1 and CDR2: LNHDA, SQIVND (reference sequence). The CDR3 totals 13 residues. Trimming pared 7 bases from V and 1 base from J, leaving 10 bases between. CDR3 DNA: TGTGCCAGTACTAATAACGCGAACACTGAAGCTTTCTTT. This sequence encodes CASTNNANTEAFF.

The chain carries TRBV28 and TRBJ2-4; D assignment may be TRBD1 or TRBD2 (5 bases each). Trimming pared 6 bases from V and 7 bases from J, leaving 13 bases between. Germline V gene lookup returns CDR1 MDHEN and CDR2 SYDVKM. The CDR3 contains 13 residues. The CDR3, as DNA: TGTGCCAGCAGCTCCGGGACGTACAACATTCAGTACTTC. Protein: CASSSGTYNIQYF.

V gene TRBV19 combines with J gene TRBJ1-5, with D perhaps matching TRBD1 (6 bases). The CDR3 loop spans 16 amino acids. V was shortened by 6 bases and J by 0 bases, with 15 bases between the two germline ends. Germline V gene sequence: CDR1 LNHDA, CDR2 SQIVND (reference sequence). CDR3 protein: CASRDYRERSNQPQHF. CDR3 DNA: TGTGCCAGTAGGGACTACAGGGAGCGTAGCAATCAGCCCCAGCATTTT.

The chain uses TRBV7-2 and TRBJ2-7; the D gene is possibly TRBD2 (5 bases). Trimming shortened V by 5 bases and J by 7 bases, and 18 bases separated the two germline ends. CDR1 and CDR2 from the germline V gene are SGHTA and FQGNSA. CDR3 length: 14 amino acids. The DNA of the CDR3 is TGTGCCAGCAGCGGACGCTCGGACTCGGGGGAGCAGTACTTC. Its protein product is CASSGRSDSGEQYF.

The J gene is TRBJ2-7, the V gene TRBV5-4, with TRBD2 matching 7 bases. The CDR3 loop spans 15 amino acids. CDR1 is SGHNT and CDR2 is YYREEE in the germline V gene (reference sequence). J lost 1 base, V lost 4 bases, and 8 bases had no gene match. CDR3 protein: CASSPNPSGSYEQYF. The CDR3 region has the DNA TGTGCCAGCAGCCCGAATCCTAGCGGATCCTACGAGCAGTACTTC.

The sample holds one count of this clonotype. V is TRBV2 and J is TRBJ1-3; D remains ambiguous. V lost 2 bases and J 7 bases, leaving 12 bases between the germline ends. CDR1 and CDR2 from the germline V gene are SNHLY and FYNNEI. The CDR3 has 14 amino acids. The DNA of the CDR3 is TGTGCCAGCAGTGAAAGTTACGACCGCAACACCATATATTTT. Translation gives CASSESYDRNTIYF.

This clonotype was picked up many times. The chain links TRBV4-2 to TRBJ1-1; the match to TRBD1 covers 10 bases. With V trimmed by 4 bases and J by 3 bases, 5 bases remained unmatched. Germline V gene data show CDR1 as LGHNA and CDR2 as YNFKEQ. The CDR3 extends over 15 amino acids. The CDR3 DNA sequence: TGTGCCAGCAGCCCTTGGACAGGGGGGGACACTGAAGCTTTCTTT. As protein: CASSPWTGGDTEAFF.

This clonotype was observed a handful of times. The chain employs TRBV7-9 and TRBJ2-7; D is unresolved. V was shortened by 5 bases and J by 2 bases, with 16 bases between the two germline ends. The CDR3 consists of 15 residues. CDR1 and CDR2 from the germline V gene are SEHNR and FQNEAQ (reference sequence). The CDR3 reads CASSRFDGPAYEQYF. The CDR3, as DNA: TGTGCCAGCAGCCGATTCGACGGGCCAGCCTACGAGCAGTACTTC.

This clonotype occurred a few times. This chain links TRBV7-8 with TRBJ2-7, with a weak D call TRBD2 (7 bases). The CDR3 runs to 17 residues. Trimming took off 2 bases at V and 2 bases at J, with 19 bases between the two ends. Germline loops: CDR1 SGHVS, CDR2 FQNEAQ. The CDR3, as DNA: TGTGCCAGCAGCTTAATGAGGACGCCGGGGGGCCCCTACGAGCAGTACTTC. Translating gives CASSLMRTPGGPYEQYF.

This sequence joins TRBV10-3 and TRBJ2-2, with TRBD2 identical over 11 bases. CDR1 and CDR2 (germline): ENHRY, SYGVKD. The CDR3 spans 13 residues. V trimming: 6 bases; J trimming: 7 bases; junction bases outside the gene matches: 1. The CDR3 sequence is CAIRLAGDGELFF. The CDR3 nucleotides read TGTGCCATCAGACTAGCGGGAGACGGGGAGCTGTTTTTT.

The sample holds a few counts of this clonotype. V usage is TRBV30 and J usage is TRBJ2-7, with 7 bases identical to TRBD2. In germline, CDR1 is GTSNPN, CDR2 SVGIG (reference sequence). J gave up 2 bases and V 1 base, and 8 bases lay outside the gene matches. This CDR3 has 15 amino acids. In DNA, the CDR3 is TGTGCCTGGAGTGCCCGACTAGCACGACCCTACGAGCAGTACTTC. It yields the protein CAWSARLARPYEQYF.

The sample holds a few counts of this clonotype. The chain employs TRBV6-2 or TRBV6-3 and TRBJ2-7, with TRBD1 identical over 8 bases. Germline V gene data show CDR1 as MNHEY and CDR2 as SVGEGT. This CDR3 is 15 amino acids long. J was trimmed by 2 bases and V by 3 bases; bases with no gene match: 6. In DNA form, the CDR3 reads TGTGCCAGCAGTTATCCTGACAGGGGCCCCTACGAGCAGTACTTC. This translates into CASSYPDRGPYEQYF.

The chain couples TRBV4-1 to TRBJ1-5; D is undetermined. Germline CDR1 MGHRA, CDR2 YSYEKL. Trimming took 4 bases from V and 7 from J, leaving 17 bases between them. CDR3 size: 15 residues. CDR3 sequence reads: CASSLGPRVGQPQHF. The CDR3 DNA sequence: TGCGCCAGCAGCCTGGGCCCCCGGGTTGGCCAGCCCCAGCATTTT.